Shown below are 27 T cell receptor beta chains from a single sample sequenced in a study of shared clonotypes between healthy human individuals. The table came from immunoSEQ multiplex PCR; TCRdb's copy has only in-frame clones and leaves some out. Here the sample spans about 1.1 million clones, 75% to 80% being singletons. Sequencing was done on a sample of memory CD4+ T cells from PBMCs. Subset: CD45RA-negative fraction. The receptors shown here come from a young man in good health. Some clones in this sample may be carry-over from other donors' samples.

The rearrangement links TRBV10-2 to TRBJ2-7; the match to TRBD2 covers 8 bases. V lost 7 bases to trimming and J lost 3 bases; unmatched junction nucleotides: 14. CDR1 is WSHSY, CDR2 SAAADI, per germline. The CDR3 has 16 residues. CDR3 loop: CASTPTWGGRNYEQYF. The CDR3 region has the DNA TGCGCCAGCACCCCTACCTGGGGCGGGAGGAACTACGAGCAGTACTTC.

The chain combines TRBV28 with TRBJ2-1; 9 bases are shared with TRBD1. The CDR3 consists of 15 residues. The V gene's germline CDR1 is MDHEN and CDR2 SYDVKM. The V segment lost 4 bases and the J segment 6 bases; nucleotides outside the gene matches: 7. The DNA for the CDR3 is TGTGCCAGCAGTTATCGGGACAGGGACTTCAATGAGCAGTTCTTC. Its protein is CASSYRDRDFNEQFF.

The chain uses TRBV6-5 and TRBJ1-2; D is possibly TRBD1 (5 bases). The V gene lost 5 bases and the J gene lost 5 bases, with 12 bases spanning the gap. CDR3 length equals 13 residues. Germline V gives CDR1 MNHEY, CDR2 SVGAGI. The CDR3 reads CASSAGTFYGYTF. The CDR3 DNA reads TGTGCCAGCAGTGCCGGGACGTTTTATGGCTACACCTTC.

The sample holds a few counts of this clone. The chain uses TRBV6-1 and TRBJ2-5; no reliable D call. Germline V CDR1 and CDR2: MNHNS, SASEGT. The CDR3 sequence is 12 residues long. Trimming took off 6 bases at V and 1 base at J, with 6 bases between the two ends. CDR3 sequence reads: CASRLVQETQYF. In nucleotides, the CDR3 is TGTGCCAGCAGGCTAGTCCAAGAGACCCAGTACTTC.

The chain couples TRBV4-1 to TRBJ1-4, with D perhaps TRBD1 (5 bases). There are 14 residues in the CDR3. V was trimmed by 2 bases and J by 8 bases, leaving 12 bases between them. Germline V gives CDR1 MGHRA, CDR2 YSYEKL. Here the CDR3 DNA reads TGCGCCAGCAGCCAACGGTCAGGGCAAGAAAAACTGTTTTTT. It encodes CASSQRSGQEKLFF.

V and J are TRBV19 and TRBJ1-2; D uncertain. Trimming pared 2 bases from V and 6 bases from J, leaving 10 bases between. CDR1 is LNHDA, CDR2 SQIVND, per germline (reference sequence). The CDR3 contains 13 residues. This CDR3 reads CASSIRAEDGYTF. The CDR3 DNA is TGTGCCAGTAGTATACGGGCAGAGGATGGCTACACCTTC.

V and J are TRBV5-5 and TRBJ2-7; tentatively, D is TRBD1 (5 bases). Trimming left V 0 bases short and J 6 bases short, with 13 bases between. The CDR3 is 14 residues long. The germline V gene has CDR1 SGHKS and CDR2 YYEKEE (reference sequence). CDR3 amino acids: CASSLGTGLAEQYF. In DNA form, the CDR3 reads TGTGCCAGCAGCTTGGGTACAGGTTTGGCCGAGCAGTACTTC. The full variable domain, in which reference TRBV5-5 and TRBJ2-7 provide the parts outside the CDR3, is DAGVTQSPTHLIKTRGQQVTLRCSPISGHKSVSWYQQVLGQGPQFIFQYYEKEERGRGNFPDRFSARQFPNYSSELNVNALLLGDSALYLCASSLGTGLAEQYFGPGTRLTVT.

V gene TRBV7-9 combines with J gene TRBJ2-7; 9 bases are a match to TRBD1. The V segment lost 5 bases and the J segment 2 bases; nucleotides outside the gene matches: 4. Per the germline V gene, CDR1 is SEHNR and CDR2 is FQNEAQ (reference sequence). The CDR3 contains 14 residues. CDR3 DNA: TGTGCCAGCAGCCCACAGGGGGCCACCTACGAGCAGTACTTC. Its translation is CASSPQGATYEQYF.

The CDR3: CASSALAGGFYEQYF. The CDR3 DNA reads as TGTGCCAGTAGTGCCCTGGCGGGGGGTTTTTACGAGCAGTACTTC. The V call is TRBV19, the J call TRBJ2-7; 8 bases agree with TRBD2. The CDR3 spans 15 residues. J gave up 4 bases and V 5 bases, and 10 bases lay outside the gene matches. Germline lookup yields CDR1 LNHDA and CDR2 SQIVND (reference sequence).

The chain links TRBV7-9 to TRBJ1-1; D gene unclear. V lost 4 bases to trimming and J lost 0 bases, with 6 bases between them. CDR1 is SEHNR and CDR2 is FQNEAQ in the germline V gene (reference sequence). There are 13 residues in the CDR3. The CDR3 nucleotides read TGTGCCAGCAGCTCCCCTATGAACACTGAAGCTTTCTTT. This codes for CASSSPMNTEAFF.

This clone occurred many times. V is TRBV28 and J is TRBJ1-4; possibly TRBD1 for D (5 bases). Trimming removed 5 bases at V and 5 bases at J, with 9 bases between. There are 13 residues in the CDR3. The germline CDR1 and CDR2 sequences are MDHEN and SYDVKM. The CDR3 DNA is TGTGCCAGCAGTGTCCGACAGAATGAAAAACTGTTTTTT. Translating it yields CASSVRQNEKLFF.

The chain combines TRBV4-1 with TRBJ2-1; TRBD1 matches at 7 bases. The J segment lost 4 bases and the V segment lost 5 bases, leaving 8 bases of the junction unmatched. This CDR3 is 15 amino acids long. The germline V gene has CDR1 MGHRA and CDR2 YSYEKL. The chain's CDR3 is CASSYPGQTYNEQFF. As DNA, the CDR3 is TGCGCCAGCAGCTACCCGGGACAGACGTACAATGAGCAGTTCTTC.

The V and J genes are TRBV21-1 and TRBJ2-2; the table's D gene call, TRBD1, was not cross checked with the DNA. TRBV21-1 is a pseudogene. This CDR3 has 16 residues. CDR3 DNA: TGTGCCAGCAGCAAACAGGACAGCCCTAACACCGGGGAGCTGTTTTTT. Amino acid sequence: CASSKQDSPNTGELFF.

This chain connects TRBV9 to TRBJ2-7, with 7 bases matching TRBD1. This CDR3 has 14 residues. Germline CDR1 is SGDLS and CDR2 is YYNGEE. With V trimmed by 0 bases and J by 4 bases, 4 bases remained unmatched. The CDR3 DNA sequence: TGTGCCAGCAGCGTAGCGTCGACAGGGTACGAGCAGTACTTC. Amino acid sequence: CASSVASTGYEQYF.

In its sample, this clone was seen many times. The chain couples TRBV27 to TRBJ2-7; 7 nucleotides align to TRBD1. V lost 5 bases and J lost 3; bases outside the gene matches: 7. The CDR3 is 14 amino acids. The germline gives CDR1 MNHEY, CDR2 SMNVEV (reference sequence). CDR3 amino acids: CASSRRTGVYEQYF. The CDR3 DNA sequence: TGTGCCAGCAGTCGCAGGACAGGAGTCTACGAGCAGTACTTC.

The CDR3: CASGTDSYGYTF. Written as DNA, the CDR3 is TGTGCCAGCGGGACGGACTCCTATGGCTACACCTTC. The V call is TRBV7-9, the J call TRBJ1-2; a weak D match, TRBD1 (5 bases). V was shortened by 8 bases and J by 4 bases, with 11 bases between the two germline ends. The CDR3 is 12 amino acids. In germline, CDR1 is SEHNR, CDR2 FQNEAQ (reference sequence).

Turning to this clone: Other DNA sequences of this sample code for an identical CDR3. The chain uses TRBV28 and TRBJ1-1, with TRBD1 matching 9 bases. With V trimmed by 5 bases and J by 1 base, 5 bases remained unmatched. This CDR3 comprises 15 residues. The germline gives CDR1 MDHEN, CDR2 SYDVKM. The CDR3: CASSLTGGPNTEAFF. Here the CDR3 DNA reads TGTGCCAGCAGTCTTACAGGGGGCCCGAACACTGAAGCTTTCTTT.

Points on this clone: The identical CDR3 is also encoded by other nucleotide sequences in the sample. V gene TRBV11-2 combines with J gene TRBJ2-7; a possible D gene is TRBD2 (5 bases). Germline CDR1 SGHAT, CDR2 FQNNGV. The V and J ends lost 1 base and 4 bases respectively, with 11 bases between them. This CDR3 has 14 residues. The chain's CDR3 is CASSLGGRGYEQYF. In DNA form, the CDR3 reads TGTGCCAGCAGCTTAGGTGGGAGAGGTTACGAGCAGTACTTC.

This clone was seen a single time. The genes are TRBV25-1 and TRBJ1-2; a weak D match, TRBD1 (5 bases). Trimming cost V 6 bases and J 3 bases, with 11 bases left between them. Per the germline V gene, CDR1 is MGHDK and CDR2 is SYGVNS. The CDR3 length is 13 residues. CDR3 DNA: TGTGCCAGCAGACGAGGGACCCACTATGGCTACACCTTC. This encodes CASRRGTHYGYTF.

For this clone: In the same sample, other DNA sequences code for this CDR3. The chain carries TRBV30 and TRBJ2-7, with D perhaps TRBD2 (5 bases). Germline CDR1 is GTSNPN and CDR2 is SVGIG (reference sequence). The CDR3 is 12 residues long. With 3 bases removed from V and 3 bases from J, the gap between germline ends came to 9 bases. CDR3 in amino acids: CAWSRGSYEQYF. In DNA form, the CDR3 reads TGTGCCTGGAGCAGAGGGAGCTACGAGCAGTACTTC.

This clone showed up many times. The V and J genes are TRBV27 and TRBJ2-7; a possible D gene is TRBD2 (5 bases). This CDR3 is built from 18 residues. Looked up from germline, CDR1 is MNHEY and CDR2 is SMNVEV (reference sequence). Trimming pared 1 base from V and 4 bases from J, leaving 23 bases between. The CDR3 bases are TGTGCCAGCAGTTTATATGGAGCGGTTTCCACGGTGGGTTACGAGCAGTACTTC. The encoded protein is CASSLYGAVSTVGYEQYF.

This sequence joins TRBV7-6 and TRBJ1-1; perhaps TRBD1 as D (6 bases). The CDR3 sequence is 15 residues long. The germline V gene has CDR1 SGHVS and CDR2 FNYEAQ. Trimming removed 1 base at V and 6 bases at J, with 15 bases between. The CDR3 spells CASSLVPLTGPEAFF. In DNA, the CDR3 is TGTGCCAGCAGCTTAGTCCCCCTTACAGGGCCTGAAGCTTTCTTT.

This clone was seen just once. The CDR3 region has the DNA TGCGCCAGCAGCCGCTCACAGGGTGGCAATCAGCCCCAGCATTTT. This encodes CASSRSQGGNQPQHF. This chain links TRBV4-1 with TRBJ1-5; D might be TRBD1 (6 bases). The CDR3 extends over 15 amino acids. Trimming removed 4 bases from V and 2 bases from J, with 12 bases in between. Germline CDR1 MGHRA, CDR2 YSYEKL.

The chain links TRBV28 to TRBJ1-2, with TRBD1 as a possible D gene (5 bases). Germline V gene sequence: CDR1 MDHEN, CDR2 SYDVKM. Trimming took off 6 bases at V and 4 bases at J, with 12 bases between the two ends. The CDR3 is 13 amino acids. The DNA of the CDR3 is TGTGCCAGCAGCCAGGGCCTCTTCTATGGCTACACCTTC. Its translation: CASSQGLFYGYTF.

V gene TRBV5-6 combines with J gene TRBJ1-1; 9 bases line up with TRBD1. The CDR3 consists of 16 residues. V shed 4 bases, J shed 1 base, and the junction held 8 bases outside the gene matches. Germline V gene lookup returns CDR1 SGHDT and CDR2 YYEEEE. Written as DNA, the CDR3 is TGTGCCAGCAGCCAGGACAGGGGCGGATGGAACACTGAAGCTTTCTTT. This gives the protein CASSQDRGGWNTEAFF.

This chain uses TRBV28 with TRBJ1-5; no reliable D call. Per germline, CDR1 MDHEN and CDR2 SYDVKM. With 2 bases removed from V and 6 bases from J, the gap between germline ends came to 8 bases. The CDR3 loop spans 13 amino acids. Here the CDR3 DNA reads TGTGCCAGCAGTTTAGAGAAGACTCAGCCCCAGCATTTT. Protein: CASSLEKTQPQHF.

This clone was observed a few times. The chain uses TRBV7-9 and TRBJ1-4, with 8 bases fitting TRBD1. Germline trimming cut 3 bases from V and 8 bases from J; bases unmatched to any gene: 5. Germline CDR1 is SEHNR and CDR2 is FQNEAQ (reference sequence). This CDR3 is 14 amino acids long. CDR3 amino acids: CASSFVTGDEKLFF. The CDR3 nucleotides are TGTGCCAGCAGCTTCGTGACAGGGGACGAAAAACTGTTTTTT.